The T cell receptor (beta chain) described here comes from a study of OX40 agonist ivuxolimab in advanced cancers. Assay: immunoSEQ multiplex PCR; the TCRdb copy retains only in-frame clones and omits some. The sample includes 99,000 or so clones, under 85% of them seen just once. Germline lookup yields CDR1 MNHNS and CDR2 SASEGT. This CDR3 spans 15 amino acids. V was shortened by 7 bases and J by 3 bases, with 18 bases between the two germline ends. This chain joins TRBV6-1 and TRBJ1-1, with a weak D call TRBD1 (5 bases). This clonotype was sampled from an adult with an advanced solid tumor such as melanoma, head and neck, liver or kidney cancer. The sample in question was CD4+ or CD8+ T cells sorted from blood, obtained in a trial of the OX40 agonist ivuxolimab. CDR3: CASTGRGVVDTEAFF. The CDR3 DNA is TGTGCCAGCACGGGACGGGGGGTGGTAGACACTGAAGCTTTCTTT.